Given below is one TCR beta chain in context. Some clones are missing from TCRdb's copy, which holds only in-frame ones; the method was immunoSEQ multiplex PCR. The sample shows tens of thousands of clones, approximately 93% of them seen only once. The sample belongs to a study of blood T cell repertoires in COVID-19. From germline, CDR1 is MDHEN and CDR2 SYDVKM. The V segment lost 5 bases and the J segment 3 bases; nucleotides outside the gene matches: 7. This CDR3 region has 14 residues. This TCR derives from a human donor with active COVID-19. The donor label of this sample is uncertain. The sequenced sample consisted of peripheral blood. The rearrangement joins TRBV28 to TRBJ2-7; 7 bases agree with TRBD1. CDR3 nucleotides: TGTGCCAGCAGTCAAGGGGGCCGGGTCTACGAGCAGTACTTC. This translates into CASSQGGRVYEQYF.